Listed here are 16 T cell receptor beta chains from one sample, sequenced in a study of blood T cells in healthy people across ages. Next came a second PCR, run for about 6 to 12 cycles, which used a sample-barcoded 5' primer along with a J-beta primer mix. MiXCR, applied by TCRdb to the 5' RACE reads, yields one record per CDR3 protein. The sample shows about 700,000 distinct CDR3 sequences, 32% of them seen only once. The sample comprised blood. The receptors here all came from a woman of 80 years or more in good health.

Of note for this clonotype: Possible read error: a much larger clone is one base away. The V and J genes are TRBV6-5 and TRBJ2-1; TRBD2 might be the D (5 bases). V was shortened by 6 bases and J by 13 bases, with 22 bases between the two germline ends. The CDR3 consists of 14 residues. Per germline, CDR1 MNHEY and CDR2 SVGAGI. The CDR3 sequence is CASRTGPSQETQFF. Here the CDR3 DNA reads TGTGCCAGCAGGACCGGGCCTAGCCAAGAGACCCAGTTCTTC.

The sample holds one count of this clonotype. This chain links TRBV6-6 with TRBJ2-3; D may be TRBD2 (5 bases). CDR1 is MNHNY, CDR2 SVGAGI, per germline (reference sequence). Deletions cut 6 bases from V and 0 bases from J, with 10 bases between. The CDR3 sequence is 14 residues long. The CDR3 protein is CASRFTSSTDTQYF. CDR3 in DNA: TGTGCCAGCAGATTTACTAGTAGCACAGATACGCAGTATTTT.

In its sample, this clonotype was seen a few times. A read error is possible here, since a much larger clone lies one base away. The CDR3 DNA reads TGCAGTGCTAGAGCGTTAGTATCCTACAATGAGCAGTACTTC. As protein: CSARALVSYNEQYF. The gene calls are TRBV20-1 and TRBJ2-1; D gene unclear. The J call is doubtful: the DNA matches TRBJ2-7 better. CDR1 and CDR2 from the germline V gene are DFQATT and SNEGSKA (reference sequence). The CDR3 sequence is 14 residues long.

This clonotype appeared once. The genes are TRBV5-6 and TRBJ2-7; D uncertain. Germline V gives CDR1 SGHDT, CDR2 YYEEEE. This CDR3 is built from 12 residues. V gave up 4 bases and J gave up 6 bases, with 11 bases separating them. CDR3 sequence reads: CASSRRRVEQYF. The CDR3 region has the DNA TGTGCCAGCAGCCGACGTCGGGTCGAGCAGTACTTC.

To note about this clonotype: The germline gene is not matched at one end of the junction; a read error may be the cause. This chain uses TRBV7-3 with TRBJ2-6, with 7 bases that match TRBD2. This CDR3 comprises 17 residues. Germline V gene sequence: CDR1 SGHTA, CDR2 FQGTGA. The CDR3 sequence is CASSPAGRGSGANVRTF. In nucleotides, the CDR3 is TGTGCCAGCAGCCCGGCGGGGAGGGGTTCTGGGGCTAACGTCCGGACTTTC. The whole variable domain, filled in from reference TRBV7-3 and TRBJ2-6, reads GAGVSQTPSNKVTEKGKYVELRCDPISGHTALYWYRQSLGQGPEFLIYFQGTGAADDSGLPNDRFFAVRPEGSVSTLKIQRTERGDSAVYLCASSPAGRGSGANVRTFGAGSRLTVL.

With regard to this clonotype: A much bigger clone sits one base away, suggesting this may be a read error. The chain couples TRBV21-1 to TRBJ2-7; the table assigns TRBD1, which was not confirmed against the DNA. TRBV21-1 is described as a pseudogene. The CDR3 runs to 17 residues. CDR3 sequence reads: CASSKGVSRGWVHEQYF. CDR3 in DNA: TGTGCCAGCAGCAAAGGGGTCTCTAGGGGTTGGGTCCACGAGCAGTACTTC.

On this clonotype itself: One junction end disagrees with the germline gene, perhaps due to a read error. The V gene is TRBV20-1, the J gene TRBJ2-3; 10 positions match TRBD2. The CDR3 sequence is 15 residues long. Germline V gene data show CDR1 as DFQATT and CDR2 as SNEGSKA (reference sequence). CDR3 sequence (DNA): TGCAGTGCTAGAGCTAGCGGGGGTAGCACAGATACGCGGTATTTT. Residues: CSARASGGSTDTRYF.

This clonotype occurred a few times. This rearrangement joins TRBV10-3 to TRBJ2-5, with D perhaps given as TRBD1 or TRBD2 (5 bases each). Germline V gene sequence: CDR1 ENHRY, CDR2 SYGVKD. V lost 6 bases and J 2 bases, leaving 13 bases between the germline ends. This CDR3 spans 14 amino acids. CDR3 DNA: TGTGCCATCAGGGTGGGGACGGGGCAAGAGACCCAGTACTTC. This encodes CAIRVGTGQETQYF.

The chain combines TRBV7-2 with TRBJ1-1; D is unresolved. This CDR3 comprises 12 residues. The germline gives CDR1 SGHTA, CDR2 FQGNSA. The V gene lost 2 bases and the J gene lost 8 bases, with 9 bases spanning the gap. In DNA form, the CDR3 reads TGTGCCAGCAGCTTATGGAGGCAGGAAGCTTTCTTT. Translated, it gives CASSLWRQEAFF. Combining the CDR3 with reference TRBV7-2 and TRBJ1-1 gives the whole variable domain GAGVSQSPSNKVTEKGKDVELRCDPISGHTALYWYRQSLGQGLEFLIYFQGNSAPDKSGLPSDRFSAERTGGSVSTLTIQRTQQEDSAVYLCASSLWRQEAFFGQGTRLTVV.

This clonotype turned up a few times. The CDR3 DNA sequence: TGTGCCACCATACGGGGGAGCACCGGGGAGCTGTTTTTT. Amino acids: CATIRGSTGELFF. The rearrangement links TRBV3-1 to TRBJ2-2; the D gene is possibly TRBD2 (6 bases). Germline V CDR1 and CDR2: LGHDT, YNNKEL (reference sequence). This CDR3 has 13 residues. The V end was cut by 10 bases, the J end by 4 bases, with 13 bases between.

In its sample, this clonotype was seen many times. The J gene is TRBJ2-1, the V gene TRBV27; D could derive from TRBD1 or TRBD2 (6 bases each). The CDR3 runs 15 residues. Trimming left V 6 bases short and J 8 bases short, with 20 bases between. The germline CDR1 and CDR2 sequences are MNHEY and SMNVEV (reference sequence). CDR3 nucleotide sequence: TGTGCCAGCAGATTGAGGGGGGCCCTCAACGATGAGCAGTTCTTC. It translates to CASRLRGALNDEQFF.

The rearrangement uses TRBV6-6 and TRBJ2-3; 8 nucleotides align to TRBD2. The germline gives CDR1 MNHNY, CDR2 SVGAGI (reference sequence). The CDR3 loop spans 15 amino acids. J gave up 1 base and V 6 bases, and 6 bases lay outside the gene matches. In nucleotides, the CDR3 is TGTGCCAGCAGGCCGGGGGGGAGGGGCACAGATACGCAGTATTTT. As protein: CASRPGGRGTDTQYF.

This clonotype was seen more than once but under ten times. In DNA, the CDR3 is TGTGCCAGCAGCGCCGGTCCCACAGGGTTTGGGGCCAACGTCCTGACTTTC. Amino acids: CASSAGPTGFGANVLTF. This rearrangement joins TRBV7-2 to TRBJ2-6; possibly TRBD1 for D (6 bases). The CDR3 runs to 17 residues. The V end lost 5 bases, the J end lost 3 bases, and 17 bases lay between the germline ends. Germline-derived CDR1 and CDR2 are SGHTA and FQGNSA.

This clonotype came up many times. The V call is TRBV5-1, the J call TRBJ1-1, with unresolved D. From germline, CDR1 is SGHRS and CDR2 YFSETQ. The germline V and J ends were trimmed by 2 bases and 5 bases, with 16 bases remaining between them. The CDR3 runs to 15 residues. The CDR3 sequence is CASSLIQVPGTEAFF. The CDR3 DNA is TGCGCCAGCAGCTTAATTCAAGTCCCGGGGACTGAAGCTTTCTTT.

Comments on this clonotype: The junction departs from germline at one end; a sequencing error may be responsible. The chain links TRBV5-1 to TRBJ2-2; perhaps TRBD1 as D (5 bases). The CDR3 length is 12 residues. The germline CDR1 and CDR2 sequences are SGHRS and YFSETQ. The CDR3 nucleotides read TGCGCCAGCAGCCCGGACAACGGGCAGCTGTTTTTT. It is translated as CASSPDNGQLFF.

This clonotype was counted between two and nine times. The V gene is TRBV10-3, the J gene TRBJ2-2; D not resolved. The CDR3 sequence is 15 residues long. V lost 4 bases and J lost 1, with 10 bases in between. Germline V gene sequence: CDR1 ENHRY, CDR2 SYGVKD. The CDR3, as DNA: TGTGCCATCAGTGGGACCGCCGGGAACACCGGGGAGCTGTTTTTT. As protein: CAISGTAGNTGELFF.